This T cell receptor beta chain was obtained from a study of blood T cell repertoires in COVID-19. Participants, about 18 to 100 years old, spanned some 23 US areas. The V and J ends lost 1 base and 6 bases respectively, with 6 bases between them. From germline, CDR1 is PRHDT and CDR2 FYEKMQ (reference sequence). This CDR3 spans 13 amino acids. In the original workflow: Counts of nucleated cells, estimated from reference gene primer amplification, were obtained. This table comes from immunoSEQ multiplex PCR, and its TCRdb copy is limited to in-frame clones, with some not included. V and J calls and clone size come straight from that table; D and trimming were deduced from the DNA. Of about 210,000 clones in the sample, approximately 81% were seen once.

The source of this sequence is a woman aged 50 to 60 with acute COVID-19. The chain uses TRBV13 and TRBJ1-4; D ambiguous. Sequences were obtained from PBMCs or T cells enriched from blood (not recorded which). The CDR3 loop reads CASSLDRHEKLFF. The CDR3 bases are TGTGCCAGCAGCTTAGACAGACATGAAAAACTGTTTTTT. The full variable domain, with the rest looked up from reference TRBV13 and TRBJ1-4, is AAGVIQSPRHLIKEKRETATLKCYPIPRHDTVYWYQQGPGQDPQFLISFYEKMQSDKGSIPDRFSAQQFSDYHSELNMSSLELGDSALYFCASSLDRHEKLFFGSGTQLSVL.